Following are 21 T cell receptor beta chains from one sample sequenced in a study of siplizumab effects on memory and regulatory T cells. Data came from immunoSEQ multiplex PCR; TCRdb stores just in-frame clones and leaves some out. Altogether approximately 98,000 clones are present, 90% to 95% being singletons, with the ten largest covering about 1.4%. The sequenced sample was non-Treg CD4+ T cells sorted from blood. The receptors stem from a human donor in good health.

The rearrangement links TRBV29-1 to TRBJ1-1; D ambiguous. In germline, CDR1 is SQVTM, CDR2 ANQGSEA. The CDR3 has 10 residues. V shed 4 bases and J shed 12 bases, with 12 bases lying between them. For the CDR3, the DNA is TGCAGCGTTGTATTTCGGTGGCCTTTCTTT. It is translated as CSVVFRWPFF.

For the CDR3, the DNA is TGTGCCAGCTGTGGGGCTGCGGGGGCCAACGTCCTGACTTTC. It specifies CASCGAAGANVLTF. V and J are TRBV25-1 and TRBJ2-6, with a tentative D call TRBD1 (5 bases). Germline CDR1 reads MGHDK; CDR2 reads SYGVNS. The germline V and J ends were trimmed by 8 bases and 4 bases, with 12 bases remaining between them. The CDR3 runs to 14 residues. Supplemented by reference TRBV25-1 and TRBJ2-6, the full variable domain reads EADIYQTPRYLVIGTGKKITLECSQTMGHDKMYWYQQDPGMELHLIHYSYGVNSTEKGDLSSESTVSRIRTEHFPLTLESARPSHTSQYLCASCGAAGANVLTFGAGSRLTVL.

This rearrangement joins TRBV11-2 to TRBJ2-1; D call uncertain. V lost 5 bases and J lost 8, with 13 bases in between. Germline-derived CDR1 and CDR2 are SGHAT and FQNNGV. The CDR3 has 13 residues. The CDR3 reads CASSASSPHEQFF. In DNA form, the CDR3 reads TGTGCCAGCAGCGCTTCTTCCCCCCATGAGCAGTTCTTC.

The J gene is TRBJ2-2, the V gene TRBV5-1; D possibly corresponds to TRBD2 (5 bases). The CDR3 extends over 15 amino acids. With 1 base removed from V and 4 bases from J, the gap between germline ends came to 11 bases. Germline V gene sequence: CDR1 SGHRS, CDR2 YFSETQ. CDR3 region: CASSLPGIGTGELFF. DNA of the CDR3: TGCGCCAGCAGCTTGCCGGGAATCGGCACCGGGGAGCTGTTTTTT.

This clone was observed a single time. This chain joins TRBV29-1 and TRBJ1-1, with TRBD1 matching 8 bases. Germline assignment: CDR1 SQVTM and CDR2 ANQGSEA. The CDR3 contains 13 residues. V shed 4 bases, J shed 5 bases, and the junction held 6 bases outside the gene matches. The CDR3 is CSVGQGAGTEAFF. In DNA form, the CDR3 reads TGCAGCGTTGGGCAGGGGGCTGGGACTGAAGCTTTCTTT.

V usage is TRBV6-5 and J usage is TRBJ1-2; perhaps TRBD1 as D (6 bases). Trimming took off 7 bases at V and 0 bases at J, with 15 bases between the two ends. The CDR3 covers 15 residues. CDR1 and CDR2 (germline): MNHEY, SVGAGI. DNA for the CDR3: TGTGCCAGCACCGGGGGACAAGCCTCTAACTATGGCTACACCTTC. It codes for CASTGGQASNYGYTF.

This clone was detected only once. The rearrangement joins TRBV21-1 to TRBJ1-5; TRBD1 was called by the table and not checked on the DNA. TRBV21-1 is given as a pseudogene. The CDR3 covers 19 residues. This chain's CDR3 is CASSKSPFEGANSNQPQHF. The DNA of the CDR3 is TGTGCCAGCAGCAAGTCGCCCTTTGAGGGGGCGAATAGCAATCAGCCCCAGCATTTT.

The genes are TRBV30 and TRBJ1-3, with a tentative D call TRBD1 (6 bases). The V end was cut by 3 bases, the J end by 0 bases, with 15 bases between. This CDR3 region has 16 residues. Per the germline V gene, CDR1 is GTSNPN and CDR2 is SVGIG (reference sequence). For the CDR3, the DNA is TGTGCCTGGAGAGGTAATACAGGGTACTCTGGAAACACCATATATTTT. This codes for CAWRGNTGYSGNTIYF.

CDR3 in DNA: TGTGCCAGCAGCTTATGGACTAGCGGGACGGGGGAGCTGTTTTTT. Encoded protein: CASSLWTSGTGELFF. The V gene is TRBV11-2, the J gene TRBJ2-2; TRBD2 matches 12 bases. The trim removed 2 bases at V and 8 bases at J, leaving 3 bases unmatched. Germline V gene data show CDR1 as SGHAT and CDR2 as FQNNGV. This CDR3 has 15 amino acids.

V gene TRBV7-8 combines with J gene TRBJ2-1; 9 nucleotides align to TRBD1. The trim removed 2 bases at V and 3 bases at J, leaving 5 bases unmatched. Germline V lookup: CDR1 SGHVS, CDR2 FQNEAQ. The CDR3 covers 16 residues. CDR3 in DNA: TGTGCCAGCAGCTTATATATGACAGGGGGCTACAATGAGCAGTTCTTC. This codes for CASSLYMTGGYNEQFF. Filled out from reference TRBV7-8 and TRBJ2-1, the complete variable domain reads GAGVSQSPRYKVAKRGQDVALRCDPISGHVSLFWYQQALGQGPEFLTYFQNEAQLDKSGLPSDRFFAERPEGSVSTLKIQRTQQEDSAVYLCASSLYMTGGYNEQFFGPGTRLTVL.

V usage is TRBV5-1 and J usage is TRBJ2-3, with a weak D call TRBD2 (5 bases). Trimming shortened V by 0 bases and J by 2 bases, and 7 bases separated the two germline ends. CDR3 length: 14 residues. Germline V gene data show CDR1 as SGHRS and CDR2 as YFSETQ. CDR3 nucleotides: TGCGCCAGCAGCTTGGACGGGGACACAGATACGCAGTATTTT. This sequence encodes CASSLDGDTDTQYF. Full variable domain (rest looked up from reference TRBV5-1 and TRBJ2-3): KAGVTQTPRYLIKTRGQQVTLSCSPISGHRSVSWYQQTPGQGLQFLFEYFSETQRNKGNFPGRFSGRQFSNSRSEMNVSTLELGDSALYLCASSLDGDTDTQYFGPGTRLTVL.

V is TRBV19 and J is TRBJ1-5; no clear D. Trimming took off 6 bases at V and 4 bases at J, with 10 bases between the two ends. The germline V gene encodes CDR1 LNHDA and CDR2 SQIVND (reference sequence). The CDR3 runs 13 residues. The CDR3 spells CASRIAGNQPQHF. In DNA, the CDR3 is TGTGCCAGTAGGATCGCAGGTAATCAGCCCCAGCATTTT.

The chain uses TRBV5-1 and TRBJ1-1; D might be TRBD1 (5 bases). This CDR3 region has 12 residues. The germline V and J ends were trimmed by 4 bases and 3 bases, with 7 bases remaining between them. CDR1 is SGHRS, CDR2 YFSETQ, per germline. CDR3 DNA: TGCGCCAGCAGCCGGGGGGACACTGAAGCTTTCTTT. Encoded protein: CASSRGDTEAFF.

A note on this clone: Other DNA sequences from this sample encode an identical CDR3 as well. This chain links TRBV5-1 with TRBJ2-3; 9 nucleotides line up with TRBD1. Trimming took 0 bases from V and 3 from J; bases not matched to a gene: 2. This CDR3 spans 15 amino acids. Per the germline V gene, CDR1 is SGHRS and CDR2 is YFSETQ. CDR3 protein: CASSLVGQGTDTQYF. CDR3 bases: TGCGCCAGCAGCTTGGTCGGACAGGGGACAGATACGCAGTATTTT.

The chain has TRBV19 and TRBJ1-2, with a weak D call TRBD1 (6 bases). Trimming shortened V by 5 bases and J by 7 bases, and 23 bases separated the two germline ends. Germline CDR1 and CDR2: LNHDA and SQIVND (reference sequence). The CDR3 is 16 amino acids. The CDR3 is CASSLQGDTRKPGYTF. CDR3 bases: TGTGCCAGTAGTCTTCAAGGGGACACACGGAAACCTGGCTACACCTTC.

This rearrangement joins TRBV20-1 to TRBJ1-1; D perhaps matches TRBD1 (5 bases). V lost 7 bases, J lost 10 bases, and 16 bases lay in between. Germline values: CDR1 DFQATT, CDR2 SNEGSKA (reference sequence). This CDR3 has 11 amino acids. The CDR3 DNA reads TGCAGTGGCCTGAGCGGTCAGGGAGCTTTCTTT. Amino acid sequence: CSGLSGQGAFF.

The chain employs TRBV11-2 and TRBJ2-3; unclear D gene. V was clipped by 5 bases and J by 2 bases, with 5 bases between them. The length of the CDR3 is 12 residues. CDR1 SGHAT and CDR2 FQNNGV come from the germline V gene. For the CDR3, the DNA is TGTGCCAGCAGCCTGCACACAGATACGCAGTATTTT. This translates into CASSLHTDTQYF.

V gene TRBV5-1 combines with J gene TRBJ1-5, with D possibly TRBD1 on 5 matching bases. The CDR3 sequence is 15 residues long. With 0 bases removed from V and 8 bases from J, the gap between germline ends came to 15 bases. Germline assignment: CDR1 SGHRS and CDR2 YFSETQ. This chain's CDR3 is CASSLGGLGPEPQHF. In DNA, the CDR3 is TGCGCCAGCAGCTTGGGGGGACTGGGGCCGGAGCCCCAGCATTTT.

V usage is TRBV7-9 and J usage is TRBJ2-1, with 11 bases aligning to TRBD2. The CDR3 sequence is 19 residues long. Germline assignment: CDR1 SEHNR and CDR2 FQNEAQ (reference sequence). Trimming removed 1 base from V and 5 bases from J; junction bases left unmatched: 13. DNA for the CDR3: TGTGCCAGCAGCTTAGGGACAGGGGCCTTAGCGGGAGGGAACAATGAGCAGTTCTTC. It translates to CASSLGTGALAGGNNEQFF.

The count of this clone is one. The rearrangement joins TRBV29-1 to TRBJ1-2, with TRBD1 as a possible D gene (5 bases). The V gene's germline CDR1 is SQVTM and CDR2 ANQGSEA. The CDR3 spans 14 residues. V was trimmed by 6 bases and J by 5 bases, leaving 19 bases between them. In DNA form, the CDR3 reads TGCAGCGTCTTAACCGGGACGGGACCTTATGGCTACACCTTC. Its protein product is CSVLTGTGPYGYTF.

The chain combines TRBV28 with TRBJ2-1, with D possibly TRBD2 on 6 matching bases. In germline, CDR1 is MDHEN, CDR2 SYDVKM. V was shortened by 1 base and J by 5 bases, with 18 bases between the two germline ends. CDR3 size: 17 residues. The CDR3 loop is CASSLSPWRAHHNEQFF. CDR3 coding DNA: TGTGCCAGCAGTTTATCTCCATGGAGGGCACATCACAATGAGCAGTTCTTC.